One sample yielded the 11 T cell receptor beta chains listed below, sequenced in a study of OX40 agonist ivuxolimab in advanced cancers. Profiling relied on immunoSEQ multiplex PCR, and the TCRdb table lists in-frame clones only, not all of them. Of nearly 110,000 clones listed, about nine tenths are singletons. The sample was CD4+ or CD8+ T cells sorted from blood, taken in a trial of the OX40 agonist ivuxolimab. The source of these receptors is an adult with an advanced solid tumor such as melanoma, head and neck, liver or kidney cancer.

CDR3 coding DNA: TGCGCCAGCAGCCCTAGCGGGGGGAGCCAAGAGACCCAGTACTTC. Its protein is CASSPSGGSQETQYF. The V gene is TRBV4-3, the J gene TRBJ2-5; TRBD2 aligns across 11 bases. Per germline, CDR1 LGHNA and CDR2 YSLEER. The CDR3 loop spans 15 amino acids. V was clipped by 4 bases and J by 1 base; unmatched bases: 2.

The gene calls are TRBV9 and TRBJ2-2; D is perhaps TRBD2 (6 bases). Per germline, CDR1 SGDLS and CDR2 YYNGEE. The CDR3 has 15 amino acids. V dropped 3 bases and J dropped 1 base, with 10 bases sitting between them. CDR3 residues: CASSGGTVNTGELFF. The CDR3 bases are TGTGCCAGCAGCGGAGGGACTGTGAACACCGGGGAGCTGTTTTTT.

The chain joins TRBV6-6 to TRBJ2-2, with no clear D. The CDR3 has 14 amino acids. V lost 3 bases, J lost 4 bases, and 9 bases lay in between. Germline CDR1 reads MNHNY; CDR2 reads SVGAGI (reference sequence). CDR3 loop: CASSYFGITGELFF. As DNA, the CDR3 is TGTGCCAGCAGTTATTTTGGGATCACCGGGGAGCTGTTTTTT.

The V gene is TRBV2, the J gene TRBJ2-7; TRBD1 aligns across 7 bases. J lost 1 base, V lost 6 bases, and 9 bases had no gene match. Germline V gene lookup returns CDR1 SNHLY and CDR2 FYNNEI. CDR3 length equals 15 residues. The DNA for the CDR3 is TGTGCCAGCAGGATGGACAGGCCCGCGTCCTACGAGCAGTACTTC. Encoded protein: CASRMDRPASYEQYF.

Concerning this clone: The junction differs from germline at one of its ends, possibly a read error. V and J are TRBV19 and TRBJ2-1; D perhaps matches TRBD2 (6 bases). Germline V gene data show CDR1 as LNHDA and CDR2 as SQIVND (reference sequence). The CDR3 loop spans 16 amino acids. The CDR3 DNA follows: TGTGCCAGTAGTTTAGAGGGAGGCGGACCGGTCAATGAGCAGTTCTTC. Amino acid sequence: CASSLEGGGPVNEQFF. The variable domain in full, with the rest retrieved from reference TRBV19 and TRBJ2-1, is DGGITQSPKYLFRKEGQNVTLSCEQNLNHDAMYWYRQDPGQGLRLIYYSQIVNDFQKGDIAEGYSVSREKKESFPLTVTSAQKNPTAFYLCASSLEGGGPVNEQFFGPGTRLTVL.

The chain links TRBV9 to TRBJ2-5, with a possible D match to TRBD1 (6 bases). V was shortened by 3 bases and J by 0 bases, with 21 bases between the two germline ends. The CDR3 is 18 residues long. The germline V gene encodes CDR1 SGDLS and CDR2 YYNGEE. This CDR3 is CASSGGGGSLWYQETQYF. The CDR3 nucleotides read TGTGCCAGCAGCGGCGGTGGGGGCAGTCTTTGGTACCAAGAGACCCAGTACTTC. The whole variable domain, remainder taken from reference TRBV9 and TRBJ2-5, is DSGVTQTPKHLITATGQRVTLRCSPRSGDLSVYWYQQSLDQGLQFLIQYYNGEERAKGNILERFSAQQFPDLHSELNLSSLELGDSALYFCASSGGGGSLWYQETQYFGPGTRLLVL.

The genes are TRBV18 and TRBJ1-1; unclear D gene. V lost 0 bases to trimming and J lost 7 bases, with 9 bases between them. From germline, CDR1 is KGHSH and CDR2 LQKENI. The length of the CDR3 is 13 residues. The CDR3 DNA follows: TGTGCCAGCTCACCACCAGGTAGGGATGAAGCTTTCTTT. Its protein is CASSPPGRDEAFF.

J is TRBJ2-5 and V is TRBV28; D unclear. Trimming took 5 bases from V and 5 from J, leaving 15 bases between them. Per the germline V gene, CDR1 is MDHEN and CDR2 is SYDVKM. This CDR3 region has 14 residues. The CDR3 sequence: CASSKTQHVETQYF. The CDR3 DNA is TGTGCCAGCAGTAAGACACAGCACGTTGAGACCCAGTACTTC.

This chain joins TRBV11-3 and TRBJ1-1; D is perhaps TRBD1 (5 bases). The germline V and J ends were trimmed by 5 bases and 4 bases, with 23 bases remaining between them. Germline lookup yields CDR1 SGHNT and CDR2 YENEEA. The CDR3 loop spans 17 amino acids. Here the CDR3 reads CASSPQRRQGTGTEAFF. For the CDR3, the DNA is TGTGCCAGCAGCCCCCAGAGGCGCCAGGGAACGGGCACTGAAGCTTTCTTT.

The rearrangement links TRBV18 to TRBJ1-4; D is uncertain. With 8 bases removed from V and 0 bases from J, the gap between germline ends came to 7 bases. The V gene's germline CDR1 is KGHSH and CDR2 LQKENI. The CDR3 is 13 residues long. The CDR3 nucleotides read TGTGCCAGCCACAGTGCAACTAATGAAAAACTGTTTTTT. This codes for CASHSATNEKLFF.

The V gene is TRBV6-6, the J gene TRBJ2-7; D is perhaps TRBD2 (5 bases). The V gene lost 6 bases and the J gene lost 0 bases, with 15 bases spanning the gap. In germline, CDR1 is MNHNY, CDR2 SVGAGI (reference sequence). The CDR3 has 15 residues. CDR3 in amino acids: CASSPSSGVSYEQYF. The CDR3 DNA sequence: TGTGCCAGCAGCCCATCGTCCGGGGTCTCCTACGAGCAGTACTTC.